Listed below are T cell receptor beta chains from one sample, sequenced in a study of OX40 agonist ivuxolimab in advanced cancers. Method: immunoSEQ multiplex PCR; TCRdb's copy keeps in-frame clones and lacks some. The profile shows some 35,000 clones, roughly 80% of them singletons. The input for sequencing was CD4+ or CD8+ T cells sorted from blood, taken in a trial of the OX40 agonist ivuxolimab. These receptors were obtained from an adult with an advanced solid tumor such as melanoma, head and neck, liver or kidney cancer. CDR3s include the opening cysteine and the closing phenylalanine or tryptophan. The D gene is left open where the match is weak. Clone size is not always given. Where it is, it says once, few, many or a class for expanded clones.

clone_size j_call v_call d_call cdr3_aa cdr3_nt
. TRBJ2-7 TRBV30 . CAWAPDMYEQYF TGTGCCTGGGCCCCCGACATGTACGAGCAGTACTTC
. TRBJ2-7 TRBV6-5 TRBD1 CASRSGTGNYEQYF TGTGCCAGCAGGTCCGGGACAGGGAACTACGAGCAGTACTTC
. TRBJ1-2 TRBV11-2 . CASSLFPAIHGYTF TGTGCCAGCAGCTTATTTCCAGCAATCCATGGCTACACCTTC
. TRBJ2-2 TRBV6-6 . CASRGTFANTGELFF TGTGCCAGCAGGGGGACTTTCGCGAACACCGGGGAGCTGTTTTTT
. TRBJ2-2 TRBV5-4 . CASSFGTVTGELFF TGTGCCAGCAGCTTTGGAACAGTCACCGGGGAGCTGTTTTTT
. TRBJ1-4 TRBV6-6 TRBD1 CASKETGTTTNEKLFF TGTGCCAGCAAGGAGACAGGGACCACAACTAATGAAAAACTGTTTTTT
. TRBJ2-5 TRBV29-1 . CSVDQGGETQYF TGCAGCGTTGATCAGGGGGGAGAGACCCAGTACTTC
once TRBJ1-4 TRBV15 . CATSRDGGAANEKLFF TGTGCCACCAGCAGAGATGGGGGCGCGGCTAATGAAAAACTGTTTTTT
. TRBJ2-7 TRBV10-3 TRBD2 CAISESSGRTPKPQQYF TGTGCCATCAGTGAGTCTAGCGGGAGGACCCCTAAACCCCAGCAGTACTTC
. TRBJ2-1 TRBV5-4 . CASSSGGYNEQFF TGTGCCAGCAGCTCCGGGGGCTACAATGAGCAGTTCTTC
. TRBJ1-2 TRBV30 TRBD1 CAWNRRQGAGYTF TGTGCCTGGAACAGGCGACAGGGGGCCGGCTACACCTTC
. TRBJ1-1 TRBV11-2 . CASSLGESPLMDTEAFF TGTGCCAGCAGCTTAGGGGAAAGTCCTCTCATGGACACTGAAGCTTTCTTT
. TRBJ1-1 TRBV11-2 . CASSFEGVNTEAFF TGTGCCAGCAGCTTTGAGGGGGTGAACACTGAAGCTTTCTTT
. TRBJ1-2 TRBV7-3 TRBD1 CASSLARGDYTF TGTGCCAGCAGCTTAGCCAGGGGGGACTACACCTTC
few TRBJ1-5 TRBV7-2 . CASSVNNQPQHF TGTGCCAGCAGCGTCAACAATCAGCCCCAGCATTTT
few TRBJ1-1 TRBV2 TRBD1 CASSLRQGNTEAFF TGTGCCAGCAGTTTGAGACAGGGGAACACTGAAGCTTTCTTT
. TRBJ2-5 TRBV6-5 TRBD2 CASSWARGGQETQYF TGTGCCAGCAGTTGGGCGCGGGGGGGCCAAGAGACCCAGTACTTC
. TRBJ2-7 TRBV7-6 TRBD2 CASSFTSGYEQYF TGTGCCAGCAGCTTTACTAGCGGCTACGAGCAGTACTTC
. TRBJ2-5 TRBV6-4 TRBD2 CASSEGPGGVETQYF TGTGCCAGCAGTGAAGGCCCGGGAGGGGTCGAGACCCAGTACTTC
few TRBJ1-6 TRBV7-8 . CASSQRTQGTSPLHF TGTGCCAGCAGCCAAAGGACCCAGGGTACTTCACCCCTCCACTTT
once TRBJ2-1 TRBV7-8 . CASSRQGGSDEQFF TGTGCCAGCAGCCGACAGGGAGGTAGCGATGAGCAGTTCTTC
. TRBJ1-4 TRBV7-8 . CASSLGRHEKLFF TGTGCCAGCAGCTTAGGTCGGCATGAAAAACTGTTTTTT
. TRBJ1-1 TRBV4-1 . CASSFGSGVNTEAFF TGCGCCAGCAGCTTTGGGTCAGGGGTAAACACTGAAGCTTTCTTT
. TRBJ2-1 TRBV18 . CASSPGVSYNEQFF TGTGCCAGCTCACCAGGGGTCTCCTACAATGAGCAGTTCTTC
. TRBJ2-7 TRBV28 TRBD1 CASGTGPYEQYF TGTGCCAGCGGGACAGGGCCCTACGAGCAGTACTTC
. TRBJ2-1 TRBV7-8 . CASSLDRSGHEQFF TGTGCCAGCAGCTTAGACCGGTCGGGCCATGAGCAGTTCTTC
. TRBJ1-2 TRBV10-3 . CAISAKDGYTF TGTGCCATCAGTGCCAAGGATGGCTACACCTTC
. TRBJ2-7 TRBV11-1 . CASSESGAYEQYF TGTGCCAGCAGCGAGTCGGGTGCCTACGAGCAGTACTTC
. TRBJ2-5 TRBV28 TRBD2 CASSLERELETQYF TGTGCCAGCAGTTTAGAGCGGGAGCTGGAGACCCAGTACTTC
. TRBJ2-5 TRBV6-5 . CASSYELSWETQYF TGTGCCAGCAGTTACGAGCTATCGTGGGAGACCCAGTACTTC
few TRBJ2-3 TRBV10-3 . CATRADPAGLNTQYF TGTGCCACAAGGGCGGATCCTGCCGGACTAAATACGCAGTATTTT
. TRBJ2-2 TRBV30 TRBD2 CAWSILGSGGNIAGELFF TGTGCCTGGAGTATCCTCGGTAGCGGGGGCAATATCGCCGGGGAGCTGTTTTTT
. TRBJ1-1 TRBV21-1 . CANPRDRGRNTEAFF TGTGCCAACCCCCGGGACAGGGGGCGCAACACTGAAGCTTTCTTT
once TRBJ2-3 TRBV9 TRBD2 CASSPGLAGGADTQYF TGTGCCAGCAGCCCCGGACTAGCGGGAGGGGCTGATACGCAGTATTTT
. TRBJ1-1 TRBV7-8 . CASSRGQNTEAFF TGTGCCAGCAGCCGTGGACAGAACACTGAAGCTTTCTTT
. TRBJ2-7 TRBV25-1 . CASSGGVSGEQYF TGTGCCAGCAGTGGTGGGGTTTCGGGCGAGCAGTACTTC
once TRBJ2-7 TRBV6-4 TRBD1 CASSDRGPYLNEQYF TGTGCCAGCAGTGACAGGGGGCCCTATCTCAACGAGCAGTACTTC
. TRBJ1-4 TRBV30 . CACTRGEYPEKLFF TGTGCCTGCACACGGGGGGAATACCCTGAAAAACTGTTTTTT
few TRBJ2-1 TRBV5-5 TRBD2 CASSSRALLAGYNEQFF TGTGCCAGCAGCTCCCGCGCCCTACTAGCGGGGTACAATGAGCAGTTCTTC
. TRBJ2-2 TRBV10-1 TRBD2 CASRPSGGTGELFF TGCGCCAGCAGACCTAGCGGGGGAACCGGGGAGCTGTTTTTT
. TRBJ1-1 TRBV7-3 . CASSLSITEEAFF TGTGCCAGCAGCTTATCGATAACTGAGGAAGCTTTCTTT
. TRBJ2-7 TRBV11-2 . CASSLQSSGEQYF TGTGCCAGCAGCTTACAGAGTAGCGGCGAGCAGTACTTC
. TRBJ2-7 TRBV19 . CASTVLVGSVTDPYEQYF TGTGCCAGTACCGTATTAGTCGGGAGCGTGACAGACCCCTACGAGCAGTACTTC
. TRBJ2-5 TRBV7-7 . CASSPTGRETQYF TGTGCTAGCAGCCCGACAGGACGGGAGACCCAGTACTTC
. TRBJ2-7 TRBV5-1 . CASSPNRGNSGVSSYEQYF TGCGCCAGCAGCCCAAACAGGGGGAACAGCGGGGTCAGCTCCTACGAGCAGTACTTC
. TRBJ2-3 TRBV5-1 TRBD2 CASSLVSGRTSDTQYF TGCGCCAGCAGCTTGGTTAGCGGGAGAACCTCAGATACGCAGTATTTT
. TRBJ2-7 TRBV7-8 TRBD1 CASSLPGQGAYEQYF TGTGCCAGCAGCCTCCCGGGACAGGGGGCCTACGAGCAGTACTTC
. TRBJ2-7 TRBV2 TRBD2 CASSDSGSYEQYF TGTGCCAGCAGTGATAGCGGGAGCTACGAGCAGTACTTC